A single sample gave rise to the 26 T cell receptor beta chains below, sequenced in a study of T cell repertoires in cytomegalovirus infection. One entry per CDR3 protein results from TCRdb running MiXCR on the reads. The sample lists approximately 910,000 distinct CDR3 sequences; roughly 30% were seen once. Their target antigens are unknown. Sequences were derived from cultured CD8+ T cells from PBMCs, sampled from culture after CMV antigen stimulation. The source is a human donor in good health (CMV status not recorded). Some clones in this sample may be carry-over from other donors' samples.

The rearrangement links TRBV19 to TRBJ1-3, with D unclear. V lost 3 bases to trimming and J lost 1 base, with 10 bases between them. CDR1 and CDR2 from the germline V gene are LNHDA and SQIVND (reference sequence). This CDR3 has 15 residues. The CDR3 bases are TGTGCCAGTAGTATCCTACCGTCGTCTGGAAACACCATATATTTT. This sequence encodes CASSILPSSGNTIYF.

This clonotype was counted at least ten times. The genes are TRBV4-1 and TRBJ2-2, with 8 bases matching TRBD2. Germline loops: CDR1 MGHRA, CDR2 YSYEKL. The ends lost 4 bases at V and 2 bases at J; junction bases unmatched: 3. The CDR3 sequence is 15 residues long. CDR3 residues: CASSLGLDNTGELFF. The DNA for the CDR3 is TGCGCCAGCAGCCTGGGACTAGATAACACCGGGGAGCTGTTTTTT.

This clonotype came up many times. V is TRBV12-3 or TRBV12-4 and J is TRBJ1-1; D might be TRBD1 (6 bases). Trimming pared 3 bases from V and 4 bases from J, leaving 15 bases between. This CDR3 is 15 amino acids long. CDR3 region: CASSLIQGGGTEAFF. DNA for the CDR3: TGTGCCAGCAGTTTGATACAGGGAGGAGGCACTGAAGCTTTCTTT.

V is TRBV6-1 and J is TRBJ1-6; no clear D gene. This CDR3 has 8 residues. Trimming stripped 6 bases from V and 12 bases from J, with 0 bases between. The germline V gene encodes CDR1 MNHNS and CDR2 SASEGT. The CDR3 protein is CASRPLHF. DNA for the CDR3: TGTGCCAGCAGACCCCTCCACTTT.

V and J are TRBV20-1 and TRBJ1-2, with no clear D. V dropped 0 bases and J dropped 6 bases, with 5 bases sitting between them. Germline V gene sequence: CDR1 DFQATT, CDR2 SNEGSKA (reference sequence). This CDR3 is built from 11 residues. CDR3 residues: CSARDLHGYTF. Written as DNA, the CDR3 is TGCAGTGCTAGAGATCTTCATGGCTACACCTTC.

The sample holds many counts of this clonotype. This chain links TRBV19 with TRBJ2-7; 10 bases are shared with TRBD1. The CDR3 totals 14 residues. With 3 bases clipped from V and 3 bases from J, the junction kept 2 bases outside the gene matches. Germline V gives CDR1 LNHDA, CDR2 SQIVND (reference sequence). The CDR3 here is CASSIGQGVYEQYF. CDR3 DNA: TGTGCCAGTAGTATCGGACAGGGGGTCTACGAGCAGTACTTC. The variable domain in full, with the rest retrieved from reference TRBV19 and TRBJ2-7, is DGGITQSPKYLFRKEGQNVTLSCEQNLNHDAMYWYRQDPGQGLRLIYYSQIVNDFQKGDIAEGYSVSREKKESFPLTVTSAQKNPTAFYLCASSIGQGVYEQYFGPGTRLTVT.

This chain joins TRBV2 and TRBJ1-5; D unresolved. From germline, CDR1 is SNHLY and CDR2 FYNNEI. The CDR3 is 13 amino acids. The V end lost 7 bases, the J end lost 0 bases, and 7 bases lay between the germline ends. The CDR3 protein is CASKGNSNQPQHF. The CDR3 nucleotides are TGTGCCAGCAAAGGGAATAGCAATCAGCCCCAGCATTTT. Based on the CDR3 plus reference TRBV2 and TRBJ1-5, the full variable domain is EPEVTQTPSHQVTQMGQEVILRCVPISNHLYFYWYRQILGQKVEFLVSFYNNEISEKSEIFDDQFSVERPDGSNFTLKIRSTKLEDSAMYFCASKGNSNQPQHFGDGTRLSIL.

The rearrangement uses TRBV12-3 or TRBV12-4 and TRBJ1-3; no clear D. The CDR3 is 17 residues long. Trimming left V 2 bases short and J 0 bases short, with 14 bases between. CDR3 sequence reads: CASSLWADIFSGNTIYF. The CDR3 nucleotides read TGTGCCAGCAGTTTATGGGCAGACATCTTCTCTGGAAACACCATATATTTT.

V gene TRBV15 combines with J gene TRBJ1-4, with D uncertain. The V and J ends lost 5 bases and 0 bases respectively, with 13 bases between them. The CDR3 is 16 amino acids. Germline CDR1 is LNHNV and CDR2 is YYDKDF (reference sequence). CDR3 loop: CATSSRRISTNEKLFF. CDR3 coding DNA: TGTGCCACCAGCTCGCGGAGAATATCAACTAATGAAAAACTGTTTTTT. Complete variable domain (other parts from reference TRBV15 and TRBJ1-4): DAMVIQNPRYQVTQFGKPVTLSCSQTLNHNVMYWYQQKSSQAPKLLFHYYDKDFNNEADTPDNFQSRRPNTSFCFLDIRSPGLGDTAMYLCATSSRRISTNEKLFFGSGTQLSVL.

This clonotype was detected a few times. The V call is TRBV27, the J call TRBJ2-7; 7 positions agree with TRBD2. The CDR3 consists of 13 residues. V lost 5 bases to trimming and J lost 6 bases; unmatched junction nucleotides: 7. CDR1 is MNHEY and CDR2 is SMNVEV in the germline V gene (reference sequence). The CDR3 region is CASSIGGSAEQYF. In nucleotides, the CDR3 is TGTGCCAGCAGTATCGGGGGGTCCGCCGAGCAGTACTTC.

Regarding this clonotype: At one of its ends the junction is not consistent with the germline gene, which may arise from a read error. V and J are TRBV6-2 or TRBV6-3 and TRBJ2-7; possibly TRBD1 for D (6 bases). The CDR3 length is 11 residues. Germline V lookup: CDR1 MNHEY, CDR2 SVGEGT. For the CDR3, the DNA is TGTGCCAGCAGCACCCAGACAGGCCTTACATTC. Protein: CASSTQTGLTF.

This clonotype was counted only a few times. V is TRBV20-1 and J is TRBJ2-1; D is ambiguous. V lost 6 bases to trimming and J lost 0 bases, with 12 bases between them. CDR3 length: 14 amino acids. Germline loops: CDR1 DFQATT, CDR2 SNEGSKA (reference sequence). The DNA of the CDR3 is TGCAGTGCAAAGGCGGATAGCTCCTACAATGAGCAGTTCTTC. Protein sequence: CSAKADSSYNEQFF.

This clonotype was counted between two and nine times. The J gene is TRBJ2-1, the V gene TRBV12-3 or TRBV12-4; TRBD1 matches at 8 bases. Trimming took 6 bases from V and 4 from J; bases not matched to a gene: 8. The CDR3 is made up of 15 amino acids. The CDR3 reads CASRYGTGPYNEQFF. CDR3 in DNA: TGTGCCAGCAGGTACGGGACAGGACCTTACAATGAGCAGTTCTTC.

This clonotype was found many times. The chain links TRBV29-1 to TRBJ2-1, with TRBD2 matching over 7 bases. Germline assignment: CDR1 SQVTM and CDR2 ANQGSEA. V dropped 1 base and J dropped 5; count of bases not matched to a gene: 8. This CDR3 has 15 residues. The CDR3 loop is CSVEGFGDYNNEQFF. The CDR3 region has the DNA TGCAGCGTTGAAGGTTTTGGGGACTATAACAATGAGCAGTTCTTC.

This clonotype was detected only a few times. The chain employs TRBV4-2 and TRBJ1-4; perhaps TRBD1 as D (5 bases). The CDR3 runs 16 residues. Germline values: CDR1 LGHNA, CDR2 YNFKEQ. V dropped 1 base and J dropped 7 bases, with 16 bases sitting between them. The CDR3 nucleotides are TGTGCCAGCAGCCAAGCCCAGGGTTGGATGGGTGAAAAACTGTTTTTT. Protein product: CASSQAQGWMGEKLFF.

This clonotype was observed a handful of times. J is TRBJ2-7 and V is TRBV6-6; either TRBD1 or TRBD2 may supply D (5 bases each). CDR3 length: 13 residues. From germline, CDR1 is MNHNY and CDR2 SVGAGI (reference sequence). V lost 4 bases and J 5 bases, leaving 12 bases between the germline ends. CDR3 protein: CASSFFQGDEQYF. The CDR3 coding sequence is TGTGCCAGCAGTTTCTTTCAGGGAGACGAGCAGTACTTC.

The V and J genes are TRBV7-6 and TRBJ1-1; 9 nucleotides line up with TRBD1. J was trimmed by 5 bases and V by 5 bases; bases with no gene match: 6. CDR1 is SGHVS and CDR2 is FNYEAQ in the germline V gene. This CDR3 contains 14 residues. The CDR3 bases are TGTGCCAGCAGCCATCAGACAGGGGGGACTGAAGCTTTCTTT. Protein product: CASSHQTGGTEAFF.

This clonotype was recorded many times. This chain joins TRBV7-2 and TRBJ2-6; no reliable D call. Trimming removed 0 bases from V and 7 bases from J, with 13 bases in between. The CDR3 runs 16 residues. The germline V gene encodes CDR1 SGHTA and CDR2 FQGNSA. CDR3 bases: TGTGCCAGCAGCTTAGCTTTGGGTAGAGATGCCAACGTCCTGACTTTC. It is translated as CASSLALGRDANVLTF.

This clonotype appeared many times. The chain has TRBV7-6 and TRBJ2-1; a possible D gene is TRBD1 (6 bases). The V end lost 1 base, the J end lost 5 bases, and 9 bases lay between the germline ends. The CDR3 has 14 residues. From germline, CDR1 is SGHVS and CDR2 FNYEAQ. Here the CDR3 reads CASSLDRENNEQFF. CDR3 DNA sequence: TGTGCCAGCAGCTTAGACAGGGAGAACAATGAGCAGTTCTTC. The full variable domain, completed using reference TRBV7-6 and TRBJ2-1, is GAGVSQSPRYKVTKRGQDVALRCDPISGHVSLYWYRQALGQGPEFLTYFNYEAQQDKSGLPNDRFSAERPEGSISTLTIQRTEQRDSAMYRCASSLDRENNEQFFGPGTRLTVL.

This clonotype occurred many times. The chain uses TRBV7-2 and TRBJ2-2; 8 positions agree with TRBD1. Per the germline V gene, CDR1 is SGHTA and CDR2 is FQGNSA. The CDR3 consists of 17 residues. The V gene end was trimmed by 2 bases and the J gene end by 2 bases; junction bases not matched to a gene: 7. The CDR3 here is CASSLPRTGYNTGELFF. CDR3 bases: TGTGCCAGCAGCTTACCGAGGACAGGGTATAACACCGGGGAGCTGTTTTTT.

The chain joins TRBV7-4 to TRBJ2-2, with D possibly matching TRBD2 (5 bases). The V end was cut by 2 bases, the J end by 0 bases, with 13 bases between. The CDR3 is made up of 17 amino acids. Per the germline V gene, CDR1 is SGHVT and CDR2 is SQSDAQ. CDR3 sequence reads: CASSLPGLQANTGELFF. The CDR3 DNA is TGTGCCAGCAGCTTACCCGGACTTCAAGCGAACACCGGGGAGCTGTTTTTT.

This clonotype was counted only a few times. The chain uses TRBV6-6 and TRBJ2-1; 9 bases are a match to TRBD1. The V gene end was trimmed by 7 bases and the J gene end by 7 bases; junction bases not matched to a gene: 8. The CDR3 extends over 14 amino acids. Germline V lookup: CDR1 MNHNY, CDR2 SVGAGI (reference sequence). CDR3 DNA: TGTGCCAGCAAGGGGACAGGGTGGAAAAATGAGCAGTTCTTC. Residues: CASKGTGWKNEQFF.

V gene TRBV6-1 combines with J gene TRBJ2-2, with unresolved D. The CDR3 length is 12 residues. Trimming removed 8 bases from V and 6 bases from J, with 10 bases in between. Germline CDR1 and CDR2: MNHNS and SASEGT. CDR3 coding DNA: TGTGCCAGCGGTTTGAGAGCCGGGGAGCTGTTTTTT. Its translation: CASGLRAGELFF.

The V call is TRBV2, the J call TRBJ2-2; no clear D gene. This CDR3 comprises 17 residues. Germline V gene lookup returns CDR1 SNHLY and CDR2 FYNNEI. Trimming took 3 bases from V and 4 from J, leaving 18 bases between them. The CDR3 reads CASSDGLPGKSTGELFF. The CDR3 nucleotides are TGTGCCAGCAGTGATGGGCTTCCTGGAAAGAGCACCGGGGAGCTGTTTTTT. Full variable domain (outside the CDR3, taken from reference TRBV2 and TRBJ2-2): EPEVTQTPSHQVTQMGQEVILRCVPISNHLYFYWYRQILGQKVEFLVSFYNNEISEKSEIFDDQFSVERPDGSNFTLKIRSTKLEDSAMYFCASSDGLPGKSTGELFFGEGSRLTVL.

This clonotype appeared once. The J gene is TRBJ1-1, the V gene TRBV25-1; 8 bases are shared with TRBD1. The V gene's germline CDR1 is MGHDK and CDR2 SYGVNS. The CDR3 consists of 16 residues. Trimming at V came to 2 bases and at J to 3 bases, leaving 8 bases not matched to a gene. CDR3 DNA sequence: TGTGCCAGCAGTGAAGTAGGCAGGGGGCGCGACACTGAAGCTTTCTTT. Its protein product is CASSEVGRGRDTEAFF.

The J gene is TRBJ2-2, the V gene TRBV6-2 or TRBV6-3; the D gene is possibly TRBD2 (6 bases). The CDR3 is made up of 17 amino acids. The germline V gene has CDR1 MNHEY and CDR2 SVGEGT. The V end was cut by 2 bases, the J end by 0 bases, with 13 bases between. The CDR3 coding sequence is TGTGCCAGCAGTTACCTCGGCAGGGAGGCGAACACCGGGGAGCTGTTTTTT. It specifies CASSYLGREANTGELFF.